This T cell receptor beta chain is from a study of blood T cell repertoires in COVID-19. Across the whole study: Samples taken during acute and convalescent COVID-19 were collected in the United States, Italy and Spain.

Original data processing: The assay estimated nucleated cells by amplifying reference gene primers. Profiling relied on immunoSEQ multiplex PCR, and the TCRdb table lists in-frame clones only, not all of them. D and trimming were read from the DNA, whereas the V and J calls and clone size are those reported in that table. The sample has around 230,000 clones, roughly 90% seen once. This clone was seen just once. Recruits, aged roughly 18 to 100 years, lived in 24 US areas. Participant reports of clinical history set cohort assignment. This CDR3 comprises 10 residues. CDR1 is SEHNR, CDR2 FQNEAQ, per germline (reference sequence).

Material: PBMCs or T cells enriched from blood (not recorded which). The clonotype originates from a woman in her thirties or forties with acute COVID-19. The chain combines TRBV7-9 with TRBJ1-1; D is uncertain. Here the CDR3 reads CATMNTEAFF. For the CDR3, the DNA is TGTGCGACAATGAACACTGAAGCTTTCTTT.